One sample yielded the 9 T cell receptor beta chains listed below, sequenced in a study of tumor-infiltrating lymphocytes in primary liver carcinoma. Germline DNA was also extracted, and blood RNA derived from unsorted whole blood. Starting from 500 ng of total RNA, TCR beta cDNA was produced with a primer in the constant region. Libraries covering TCR beta were generated through three nested multiplex PCR rounds (using a slightly modified ARM-PCR). The first two PCR rounds, roughly 9 cycles each, used TRBV1-TRBV30 forward primers and a C-beta reverse primer. MiXCR was run by TCRdb on the multiplex PCR reads, yielding one entry per CDR3 protein. Of 180,000 or so distinct CDR3 sequences listed, about 60% are singletons. Sequencing was performed on peripheral blood. The receptors here all came from a man aged 40-49 years with primary liver carcinoma and hepatitis B virus infection.

A remark on this clonotype: Compared with germline, one end of the junction differs, possibly owing to a read error. CDR3 in DNA: TGTGCCGGCAGCAGACAGGTATCCTACGAGCAGTACTTC. This encodes CAGSRQVSYEQYF. This chain connects TRBV6-1 to TRBJ2-7, with D possibly TRBD1 on 6 matching bases. This CDR3 has 13 residues. Germline CDR1 MNHNS, CDR2 SASEGT.

This clonotype was recorded at least ten times. The chain is built from TRBV28 and TRBJ2-1, with D possibly TRBD1 on 6 matching bases. With 6 bases removed from V and 3 bases from J, the gap between germline ends came to 21 bases. This CDR3 comprises 17 residues. CDR1 MDHEN and CDR2 SYDVKM come from the germline V gene. The CDR3 spells CASSPSFGRGNYNEQFF. The CDR3 coding sequence is TGTGCCAGCAGCCCCTCTTTCGGAAGGGGGAACTACAATGAGCAGTTCTTC.

Details on this clonotype: One end of the junction does not line up with germline, which may come from a read error. The CDR3 DNA reads TGTGCCAGCAGCTTAAGGCTGGCGGGAGAGGGGCTCTTC. Amino acids: CASSLRLAGEGLF. The gene calls are TRBV7-8 and TRBJ2-1, with 7 bases identical to TRBD2. The CDR3 has 13 amino acids. Germline V CDR1 and CDR2: SGHVS, FQNEAQ.

CDR3 nucleotide sequence: TGTGCCAGCAGTTACTTACAGGGTGACCACAATGAGCAGTTCTTC. This codes for CASSYLQGDHNEQFF. The chain combines TRBV6-2 or TRBV6-3 with TRBJ2-1, with D possibly being TRBD1 (6 bases). The germline gives CDR1 MNHEY, CDR2 SVGEGT. The CDR3 runs to 15 residues. With 1 base removed from V and 5 bases from J, the gap between germline ends came to 12 bases.

For this clonotype: A single base separates this from a much larger clone, so it may be a read error. The chain links TRBV29-1 to TRBJ1-3; no clear D. Germline loops: CDR1 SQVTM, CDR2 ANQGSEA. The CDR3 runs to 13 residues. V gave up 4 bases and J gave up 0 bases, with 7 bases separating them. The CDR3 is CSVVEVSGNTIYF. CDR3 nucleotides: TGCAGCGTTGTAGAGGTCTCTGGAAACACCATATATTTT.

This clonotype was detected a few times. This chain uses TRBV6-1 with TRBJ1-2, with 7 bases aligning to TRBD1. The CDR3 runs 14 residues. V lost 3 bases to trimming and J lost 8 bases; unmatched junction nucleotides: 9. Germline CDR1 reads MNHNS; CDR2 reads SASEGT. The CDR3 sequence: CASSDLDRPWGYTF. In nucleotides, the CDR3 is TGTGCCAGCAGTGACCTGGACAGGCCTTGGGGCTACACCTTC.

This clonotype was found many times. The genes are TRBV6-5 and TRBJ2-1; 8 nucleotides agree with TRBD2. CDR1 MNHEY and CDR2 SVGAGI come from the germline V gene. The trim removed 7 bases at V and 12 bases at J, leaving 14 bases unmatched. This CDR3 spans 14 amino acids. DNA of the CDR3: TGTGCCAGCATAAAACCCCCTAGCGGGCCCCTGCAGTTCTTC. The encoded protein is CASIKPPSGPLQFF.

This clonotype was recorded at least ten times. V is TRBV6-2 or TRBV6-3 and J is TRBJ2-7, with unresolved D. The CDR3 is 13 amino acids. The germline V and J ends were trimmed by 2 bases and 2 bases, with 7 bases remaining between them. The germline V gene has CDR1 MNHEY and CDR2 SVGEGT. The CDR3 is CASSYEVPYEQYF. The CDR3 DNA is TGTGCCAGCAGTTACGAGGTACCCTACGAGCAGTACTTC.

Notes on this clonotype: Germline is not matched at one junction end, which may reflect a read error. This chain connects TRBV7-8 to TRBJ2-5, with TRBD2 as a possible D gene (5 bases). Germline values: CDR1 SGHVS, CDR2 FQNEAQ. There are 12 residues in the CDR3. CDR3 DNA sequence: TGTGCCAGCAGCCCGCAGAGAGGGTCCCACTACTTC. The encoded protein is CASSPQRGSHYF.